This T cell receptor beta chain was retrieved from a study of T cells expressing NK-cell markers. About the research overall: Sorted CD3+CD56-NKG2C+, CD3+CD56+NKG2C- and CD3+CD56+NKG2C+ T cells were the source of the TCR beta repertoires. Sequenced donors, eight in total, included seven who were HCMV-seropositive and one who was seronegative. Study-level results: Among CD8+ T cells from six donors, dominant NKG2C+ clonotypes accounted for about 1.0-8%. Evidence did not settle whether expanded NKG2C+ T cell clones targeted HCMV.

As to this clonotype: No antigen is known for it.

TCRdb reprocessed the 5' RACE reads; each CDR3 protein has one entry and no DNA is given. Here the sample table reports 400,000 to 550,000 distinct CDR3 sequences. This CDR3 is built from 15 residues. The rearrangement joins TRBV12-3 or TRBV12-4 to TRBJ2-6. The sequence was collected from a woman aged 18-70 years in good health. The sequencing sample was made of blood T cells: a sorted CD56 or NKG2C T cell subset, CD4+ or CD8+ T cells, or bulk PBMC T cells (not recorded which). CDR3 residues: CASRTSTSGANVLTF.